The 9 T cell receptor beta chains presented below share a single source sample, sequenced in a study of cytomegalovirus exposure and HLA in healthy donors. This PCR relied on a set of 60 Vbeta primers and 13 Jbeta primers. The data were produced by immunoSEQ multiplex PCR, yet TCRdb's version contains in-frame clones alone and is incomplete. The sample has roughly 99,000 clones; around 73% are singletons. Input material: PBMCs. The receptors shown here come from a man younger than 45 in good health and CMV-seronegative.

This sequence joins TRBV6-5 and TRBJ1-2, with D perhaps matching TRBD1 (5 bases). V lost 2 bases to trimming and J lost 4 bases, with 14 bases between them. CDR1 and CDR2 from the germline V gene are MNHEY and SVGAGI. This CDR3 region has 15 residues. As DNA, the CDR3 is TGTGCCAGCAGTTACGGCTCCCAGGGTGGCTATGGCTACACCTTC. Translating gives CASSYGSQGGYGYTF.

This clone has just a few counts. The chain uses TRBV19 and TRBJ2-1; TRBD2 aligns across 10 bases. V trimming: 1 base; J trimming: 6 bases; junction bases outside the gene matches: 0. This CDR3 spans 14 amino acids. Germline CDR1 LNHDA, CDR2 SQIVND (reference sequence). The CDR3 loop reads CASSIGTSGNEQFF. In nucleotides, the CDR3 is TGTGCCAGTAGTATAGGGACTAGCGGCAATGAGCAGTTCTTC.

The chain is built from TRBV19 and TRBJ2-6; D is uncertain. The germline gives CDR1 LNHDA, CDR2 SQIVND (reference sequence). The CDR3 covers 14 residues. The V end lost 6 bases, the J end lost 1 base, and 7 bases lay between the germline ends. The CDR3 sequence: CASSENSGANVLTF. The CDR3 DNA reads TGTGCCAGTAGCGAGAATTCTGGGGCCAACGTCCTGACTTTC.

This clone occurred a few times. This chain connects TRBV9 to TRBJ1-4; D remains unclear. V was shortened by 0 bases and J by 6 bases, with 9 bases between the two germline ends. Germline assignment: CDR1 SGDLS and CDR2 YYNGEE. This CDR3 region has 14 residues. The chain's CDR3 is CASSVGGGHEKLFF. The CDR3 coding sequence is TGTGCCAGCAGCGTAGGGGGAGGACATGAAAAACTGTTTTTT.

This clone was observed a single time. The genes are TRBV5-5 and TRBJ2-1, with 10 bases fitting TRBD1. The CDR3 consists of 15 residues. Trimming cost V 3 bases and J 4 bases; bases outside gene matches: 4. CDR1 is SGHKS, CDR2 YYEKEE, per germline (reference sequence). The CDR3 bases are TGTGCCAGCAGCTCAGGACAGGGGGAGTACAATGAGCAGTTCTTC. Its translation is CASSSGQGEYNEQFF.

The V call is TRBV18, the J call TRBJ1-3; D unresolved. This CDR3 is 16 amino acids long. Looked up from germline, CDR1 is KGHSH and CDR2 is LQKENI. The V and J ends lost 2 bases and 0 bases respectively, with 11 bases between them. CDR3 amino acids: CASSPSSRSSGNTIYF. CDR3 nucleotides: TGTGCCAGCTCACCATCAAGCCGAAGCTCTGGAAACACCATATATTTT.

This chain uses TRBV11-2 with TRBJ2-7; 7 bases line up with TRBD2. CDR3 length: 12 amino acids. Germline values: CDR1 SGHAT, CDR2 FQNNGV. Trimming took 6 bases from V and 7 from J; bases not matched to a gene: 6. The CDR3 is CASRGDGGEQYF. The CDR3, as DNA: TGTGCCAGCAGAGGGGACGGGGGGGAGCAGTACTTC.

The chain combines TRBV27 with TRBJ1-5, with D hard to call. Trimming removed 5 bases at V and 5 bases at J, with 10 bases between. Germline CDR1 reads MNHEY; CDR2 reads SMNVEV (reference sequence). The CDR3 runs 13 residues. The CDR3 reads CASSAKRYQPQHF. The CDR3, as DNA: TGTGCCAGCAGTGCCAAACGGTATCAGCCCCAGCATTTT.

The CDR3 DNA sequence: TGTGCCAGCAGCGTAGACGACAGGGTGGTTTCACCCCTCCACTTT. It translates to CASSVDDRVVSPLHF. The J gene is TRBJ1-6, the V gene TRBV9; 7 bases map to TRBD1. The V segment lost 0 bases and the J segment 9 bases; nucleotides outside the gene matches: 6. The CDR3 extends over 15 amino acids. Per the germline V gene, CDR1 is SGDLS and CDR2 is YYNGEE.